A single sample gave rise to the 26 T cell receptor beta chains below, sequenced in a study of cytomegalovirus exposure and HLA in healthy donors. Sequenced by immunoSEQ multiplex PCR; TCRdb stores in-frame clones only, minus some. The sample has some 260,000 clones, roughly 87% seen once; the top ten hold 3% to 3.5%. Sequenced input: PBMCs. Receptors originate from a woman aged 25-40 years in good health and CMV-seronegative.

The chain carries TRBV19 and TRBJ2-5; weak D call: TRBD2 (6 bases). Trimming took off 8 bases at V and 2 bases at J, with 15 bases between the two ends. The CDR3 runs 14 residues. From germline, CDR1 is LNHDA and CDR2 SQIVND (reference sequence). CDR3: CASHPGGHQETQYF. In nucleotides, the CDR3 is TGTGCCAGTCACCCCGGGGGTCATCAAGAGACCCAGTACTTC.

This sequence joins TRBV29-1 and TRBJ1-2, with D possibly TRBD1 on 5 matching bases. From germline, CDR1 is SQVTM and CDR2 ANQGSEA. V was clipped by 2 bases and J by 4 bases, with 8 bases between them. CDR3 length: 12 residues. DNA of the CDR3: TGCAGCGTTGAATCAGGGATCTATGGCTACACCTTC. Its translation is CSVESGIYGYTF.

The gene calls are TRBV25-1 and TRBJ2-5; 8 bases match TRBD1. In germline, CDR1 is MGHDK, CDR2 SYGVNS. CDR3 length equals 15 residues. The ends lost 1 base at V and 5 bases at J; junction bases unmatched: 6. CDR3 loop: CASSESDRGGETQYF. The CDR3 bases are TGTGCCAGCAGTGAATCCGACAGGGGTGGCGAGACCCAGTACTTC.

V usage is TRBV5-4 and J usage is TRBJ2-7; D is undetermined. V was cut by 2 bases and J by 4 bases, with 10 bases left in between. Germline CDR1 is SGHNT and CDR2 is YYREEE (reference sequence). The CDR3 loop spans 13 amino acids. CDR3 residues: CASSFGAGYEQYF. For the CDR3, the DNA is TGTGCCAGCAGCTTTGGAGCCGGATACGAGCAGTACTTC.

About this clone: This same CDR3 is encoded by further DNA sequences in the sample. This chain connects TRBV4-1 to TRBJ2-7; 12 bases match TRBD1. The CDR3 spans 14 residues. Germline CDR1 MGHRA, CDR2 YSYEKL. V shed 4 bases, J shed 4 bases, and the junction held 2 bases outside the gene matches. The CDR3 DNA sequence: TGCGCCAGCAGCCCGGGACAGGGGGCGTACGAGCAGTACTTC. Amino acids: CASSPGQGAYEQYF.

The chain joins TRBV4-3 to TRBJ2-3; D possibly corresponds to TRBD2 (5 bases). Germline CDR1 and CDR2: LGHNA and YSLEER. The CDR3 runs 11 residues. V lost 5 bases and J 9 bases, leaving 9 bases between the germline ends. The chain's CDR3 is CASSSGLTQYF. CDR3 bases: TGCGCCAGCAGCTCAGGACTGACGCAGTATTTT.

The chain employs TRBV9 and TRBJ2-7; D possibly corresponds to TRBD2 (6 bases). CDR3 length equals 15 residues. Looked up from germline, CDR1 is SGDLS and CDR2 is YYNGEE. Trimming cost V 3 bases and J 7 bases, with 20 bases left between them. The CDR3 reads CASSANPEGLGEQYF. CDR3 DNA sequence: TGTGCCAGCAGCGCCAACCCGGAGGGACTGGGAGAGCAGTACTTC.

This rearrangement joins TRBV28 to TRBJ2-7; 11 bases fit TRBD2. Germline loops: CDR1 MDHEN, CDR2 SYDVKM. Losses at the gene ends were 5 bases for V and 4 bases for J; bases not matched to a gene: 4. This CDR3 contains 14 residues. The CDR3 here is CASSKTSGTYEQYF. DNA of the CDR3: TGTGCCAGCAGTAAGACTAGCGGGACTTACGAGCAGTACTTC.

In this sample, this clone turned up once. V usage is TRBV7-3 and J usage is TRBJ2-2, with 10 bases aligning to TRBD2. The CDR3 runs to 15 residues. Germline-derived CDR1 and CDR2 are SGHTA and FQGTGA. V gave up 4 bases and J gave up 1 base; unmatched junction bases: 0. The CDR3 loop is CASSSSGRNTGELFF. The CDR3, as DNA: TGTGCCAGCAGCTCTAGCGGGAGGAACACCGGGGAGCTGTTTTTT.

This chain uses TRBV6-6 with TRBJ1-4; D is ambiguous. Germline V gene lookup returns CDR1 MNHNY and CDR2 SVGAGI (reference sequence). The CDR3 contains 14 residues. Trimming pared 2 bases from V and 4 bases from J, leaving 8 bases between. CDR3 in DNA: TGTGCCAGCAGTTACGGGCGCCATAATGAAAAACTGTTTTTT. This gives the protein CASSYGRHNEKLFF.

V gene TRBV9 combines with J gene TRBJ2-5, with no clear D. The germline V gene encodes CDR1 SGDLS and CDR2 YYNGEE. Trimming cost V 3 bases and J 5 bases, with 8 bases left between them. CDR3 length equals 12 residues. CDR3 protein: CASSGTGETQYF. The CDR3 DNA follows: TGTGCCAGCAGCGGTACCGGGGAGACCCAGTACTTC.

The gene calls are TRBV11-2 and TRBJ2-7; tentative D call: TRBD1 (6 bases). The CDR3 runs 13 residues. Trimming took 5 bases from V and 6 from J, leaving 14 bases between them. CDR1 and CDR2 from the germline V gene are SGHAT and FQNNGV. Here the CDR3 DNA reads TGTGCCAGCAGCGCGTTTAGGGGGTCCGAGCAGTACTTC. It yields the protein CASSAFRGSEQYF.

This clone appeared a single time. The V gene is TRBV4-3, the J gene TRBJ2-7, with 8 bases lining up with TRBD1. Germline V gene data show CDR1 as LGHNA and CDR2 as YSLEER. CDR3 length: 14 amino acids. Germline trimming cut 0 bases from V and 5 bases from J; bases unmatched to any gene: 3. The CDR3 region is CASSQDRGPNEQYF. The CDR3 DNA reads TGCGCCAGCAGCCAAGACAGGGGGCCTAACGAGCAGTACTTC.

In this sample, this clone turned up a few times. The CDR3: CASSEARGGYEQYF. The CDR3, as DNA: TGTGCCAGCAGTGAAGCGCGGGGGGGTTACGAGCAGTACTTC. J is TRBJ2-7 and V is TRBV6-1; 9 nucleotides match TRBD2. Germline CDR1 reads MNHNS; CDR2 reads SASEGT. The CDR3 runs 14 residues. V lost 0 bases and J lost 4; bases outside the gene matches: 1.

The chain carries TRBV11-3 and TRBJ2-5, with TRBD1 matching 7 bases. The germline gives CDR1 SGHNT, CDR2 YENEEA. V dropped 1 base and J dropped 0; count of bases not matched to a gene: 8. The CDR3 is 17 residues long. CDR3 coding DNA: TGTGCCAGCAGCTTAGGTTCCCTCACAGGGGACCAAGAGACCCAGTACTTC. Its protein is CASSLGSLTGDQETQYF.

A single count supports this clone. V is TRBV27 and J is TRBJ2-7, with 10 bases matching TRBD2. V lost 9 bases and J lost 7; bases outside the gene matches: 15. There are 15 residues in the CDR3. Per the germline V gene, CDR1 is MNHEY and CDR2 is SMNVEV (reference sequence). The CDR3, as DNA: TGTGCCAGTGCCCCGACTAGCGGGTCTTCGGGGGAGCAGTACTTC. Amino acid sequence: CASAPTSGSSGEQYF.

V usage is TRBV20-1 and J usage is TRBJ2-7, with D perhaps matching TRBD1 (5 bases). Trimming took off 4 bases at V and 6 bases at J, with 7 bases between the two ends. CDR3 length: 10 residues. From germline, CDR1 is DFQATT and CDR2 SNEGSKA (reference sequence). This CDR3 is CSANRGEQYF. The CDR3, as DNA: TGCAGTGCTAATAGGGGCGAGCAGTACTTC.

The chain is built from TRBV25-1 and TRBJ2-1; D possibly corresponds to TRBD2 (5 bases). Germline V gene sequence: CDR1 MGHDK, CDR2 SYGVNS. V was pared by 7 bases and J by 5 bases, with 6 bases between. The CDR3 sequence is 11 residues long. CDR3 DNA sequence: TGTGCCAGCAAAGCGGACAATGAGCAGTTCTTC. Protein product: CASKADNEQFF.

The V call is TRBV7-2, the J call TRBJ2-7; either TRBD1 or TRBD2 may fit D (5 bases each). Per the germline V gene, CDR1 is SGHTA and CDR2 is FQGNSA. With 8 bases removed from V and 0 bases from J, the gap between germline ends came to 11 bases. The CDR3 totals 13 residues. The CDR3 DNA is TGTGCCAGCCGGGGCCTGAGCTCCTACGAGCAGTACTTC. This sequence encodes CASRGLSSYEQYF.

The chain employs TRBV28 and TRBJ2-1, with D possibly TRBD1 on 5 matching bases. Trimming cost V 1 base and J 0 bases, with 13 bases left between them. CDR3 length equals 17 residues. CDR1 is MDHEN and CDR2 is SYDVKM in the germline V gene. DNA for the CDR3: TGTGCCAGCAGTTTATTTTCCGGGCAGGGCTCCTACAATGAGCAGTTCTTC. Residues: CASSLFSGQGSYNEQFF.

This chain joins TRBV7-2 and TRBJ2-1; unclear D gene. CDR3 length equals 12 residues. Trimming took 5 bases from V and 9 from J, leaving 11 bases between them. CDR1 is SGHTA and CDR2 is FQGNSA in the germline V gene. The DNA for the CDR3 is TGTGCCAGCAGCCCCCCGGCGAGTGAGCAGTTCTTC. Translated, it gives CASSPPASEQFF.

The V gene is TRBV2, the J gene TRBJ2-4; 7 nucleotides align to TRBD1. Germline loops: CDR1 SNHLY, CDR2 FYNNEI. The CDR3 consists of 17 residues. Unmatched junction bases numbered 11, after V lost 6 bases and J lost 0 bases. CDR3 DNA sequence: TGTGCCAGCAGCGCGACAGGGTCAACCCTAGCCAAAAACATTCAGTACTTC. Translation: CASSATGSTLAKNIQYF.

The V gene is TRBV25-1, the J gene TRBJ1-5; 8 nucleotides line up with TRBD1. The CDR3 has 15 amino acids. V trimming: 5 bases; J trimming: 5 bases; junction bases outside the gene matches: 8. The germline V gene encodes CDR1 MGHDK and CDR2 SYGVNS. In nucleotides, the CDR3 is TGTGCCAGCAGTCCCCACAGGGGGGCGGATCAGCCCCAGCATTTT. Its protein is CASSPHRGADQPQHF. Variable domain in full (rest from reference TRBV25-1 and TRBJ1-5): EADIYQTPRYLVIGTGKKITLECSQTMGHDKMYWYQQDPGMELHLIHYSYGVNSTEKGDLSSESTVSRIRTEHFPLTLESARPSHTSQYLCASSPHRGADQPQHFGDGTRLSIL.

A few counts support this clone. The chain uses TRBV5-1 and TRBJ2-7, with 7 nucleotides matching TRBD2. The CDR3 is 15 residues long. With V trimmed by 1 base and J by 3 bases, 7 bases remained unmatched. CDR1 SGHRS and CDR2 YFSETQ come from the germline V gene. CDR3 loop: CASSLLSGTHYEQYF. The CDR3 region has the DNA TGCGCCAGCAGCTTGTTGAGCGGGACTCACTACGAGCAGTACTTC.

A word on this clone: The sample holds other DNA sequences that translate to the same CDR3. The V and J genes are TRBV11-2 and TRBJ2-7; D gene ambiguous. The CDR3 length is 13 residues. CDR1 is SGHAT, CDR2 FQNNGV, per germline. Trimming stripped 1 base from V and 0 bases from J, with 4 bases between. This CDR3 reads CASSLASSYEQYF. CDR3 sequence (DNA): TGTGCCAGCAGCTTAGCCTCCTCCTACGAGCAGTACTTC.

V gene TRBV13 combines with J gene TRBJ2-3; D is ambiguous. The ends were cut back, 2 bases at V and 0 bases at J, with 12 bases in the middle. From germline, CDR1 is PRHDT and CDR2 FYEKMQ (reference sequence). This CDR3 comprises 16 residues. The CDR3 is CASSLPSSGSTDTQYF. Here the CDR3 DNA reads TGTGCCAGCAGCTTACCCTCTTCCGGGAGCACAGATACGCAGTATTTT.